Listed here are 16 T cell receptor beta chains from one sample, sequenced in a study of T cell responses to AZD1222 COVID-19 vaccine. Measured with immunoSEQ multiplex PCR; TCRdb has only the in-frame clones, and not every one. The sample has about 150,000 clones; around 88% are singletons. The material sequenced was peripheral blood, taken on day 0 of AZD1222 vaccination. Every receptor here comes from an adult in good health.

The rearrangement links TRBV6-6 to TRBJ2-5; 10 nucleotides line up with TRBD1. CDR1 is MNHNY and CDR2 is SVGAGI in the germline V gene (reference sequence). With V trimmed by 4 bases and J by 5 bases, 4 bases remained unmatched. This CDR3 is 14 amino acids long. The CDR3 loop reads CASSSRTGGETQYF. The DNA of the CDR3 is TGTGCCAGCAGTTCTCGGACAGGGGGGGAGACCCAGTACTTC.

The chain has TRBV6-5 and TRBJ1-2, with D maybe TRBD1 (5 bases). The CDR3 has 14 amino acids. Per germline, CDR1 MNHEY and CDR2 SVGAGI. Trimming removed 5 bases at V and 4 bases at J, with 14 bases between. As DNA, the CDR3 is TGTGCCAGCAGTCCCGGGGGTTTCGTCTATGGCTACACCTTC. Its protein is CASSPGGFVYGYTF.

The chain combines TRBV6-2 or TRBV6-3 with TRBJ1-2, with TRBD1 as a possible D gene (6 bases). The germline V and J ends were trimmed by 4 bases and 8 bases, with 14 bases remaining between them. The CDR3 runs to 13 residues. Germline CDR1 is MNHEY and CDR2 is SVGEGT. Here the CDR3 reads CASSLQGTEGYTF. The CDR3 region has the DNA TGTGCCAGCAGTTTGCAGGGGACCGAGGGCTACACCTTC.

This sequence joins TRBV18 and TRBJ2-5; D perhaps matches TRBD1 (6 bases). The CDR3 has 15 residues. V was shortened by 4 bases and J by 1 base, with 13 bases between the two germline ends. The germline V gene encodes CDR1 KGHSH and CDR2 LQKENI. CDR3 amino acids: CASSLRRQVQETQYF. CDR3 DNA: TGTGCCAGCTCACTACGCCGACAGGTCCAAGAGACCCAGTACTTC.

This clone came up once. V usage is TRBV9 and J usage is TRBJ1-3, with unresolved D. Germline V gives CDR1 SGDLS, CDR2 YYNGEE. The length of the CDR3 is 16 residues. Trimming cost V 2 bases and J 1 base, with 13 bases left between them. The CDR3 reads CASSVHHTGSGNTIYF. In nucleotides, the CDR3 is TGTGCCAGCAGCGTCCATCACACGGGTTCTGGAAACACCATATATTTT.

This rearrangement joins TRBV28 to TRBJ1-2; 9 bases agree with TRBD1. V was pared by 7 bases and J by 3 bases, with 6 bases of the junction left unmatched. The CDR3 runs to 14 residues. Germline values: CDR1 MDHEN, CDR2 SYDVKM. Here the CDR3 reads CASIGQGRHYGYTF. The CDR3 DNA sequence: TGTGCCAGCATTGGACAGGGGAGGCACTATGGCTACACCTTC.

V usage is TRBV7-2 and J usage is TRBJ2-6; TRBD1 might be the D (6 bases). The V and J ends lost 1 base and 0 bases respectively, with 7 bases between them. There are 16 residues in the CDR3. Germline assignment: CDR1 SGHTA and CDR2 FQGNSA. The CDR3 region is CASSLGTVSGANVLTF. CDR3 bases: TGTGCCAGCAGCTTAGGGACAGTCTCTGGGGCCAACGTCCTGACTTTC.

V is TRBV5-1 and J is TRBJ2-1; 7 bases are shared with TRBD1. Germline CDR1 reads SGHRS; CDR2 reads YFSETQ. The CDR3 totals 15 residues. V lost 0 bases, J lost 4 bases, and 4 bases stayed unmatched. CDR3 protein: CASSLDHRGYNEQFF. CDR3 DNA: TGCGCCAGCAGCTTGGACCACAGGGGTTACAATGAGCAGTTCTTC.

The chain's CDR3 is CASSGQGEWQPQHF. DNA for the CDR3: TGTGCCAGCAGTGGACAGGGGGAATGGCAGCCCCAGCATTTT. This chain uses TRBV3-1 (or the pseudogene TRBV3-2) with TRBJ1-5; 10 nucleotides line up with TRBD1. Germline lookup yields CDR1 LGHDT and CDR2 YNNKEL (reference sequence). V was pared by 6 bases and J by 7 bases, with 6 bases of the junction left unmatched. The CDR3 loop spans 14 amino acids.

CDR3 in DNA: TGTGCCAGCAGTGCCCTACAGGTCACCGGGGAGCTGTTTTTT. It specifies CASSALQVTGELFF. The chain recombines TRBV27 with TRBJ2-2; the D gene is possibly TRBD1 (5 bases). This CDR3 has 14 amino acids. Germline assignment: CDR1 MNHEY and CDR2 SMNVEV (reference sequence). Trimming took off 5 bases at V and 4 bases at J, with 11 bases between the two ends.

The chain combines TRBV11-2 with TRBJ2-1, with 13 bases aligning to TRBD2. V shed 0 bases, J shed 12 bases, and the junction held 2 bases outside the gene matches. The germline V gene has CDR1 SGHAT and CDR2 FQNNGV. The CDR3 is made up of 14 amino acids. The CDR3 region has the DNA TGTGCCAGCAGCTTAGAACGACTAGCGGGGGGGCAGTTCTTC. Translating gives CASSLERLAGGQFF.

The genes are TRBV6-5 and TRBJ1-2, with D perhaps TRBD1 (6 bases). Germline values: CDR1 MNHEY, CDR2 SVGAGI. The germline V and J ends were trimmed by 2 bases and 4 bases, with 11 bases remaining between them. The CDR3 runs 14 residues. The CDR3, as DNA: TGTGCCAGCAGTTACGGGGGGCCAGGCTATGGCTACACCTTC. Translating gives CASSYGGPGYGYTF.

This clone was seen just once. The rearrangement uses TRBV29-1 and TRBJ2-7; TRBD1 matches at 9 bases. The V segment lost 3 bases and the J segment 2 bases; nucleotides outside the gene matches: 5. From germline, CDR1 is SQVTM and CDR2 ANQGSEA. The CDR3 contains 14 residues. DNA of the CDR3: TGCAGCGTTGAGCCGGGACAGGGCACCTACGAGCAGTACTTC. Translated, it gives CSVEPGQGTYEQYF.

The rearrangement uses TRBV10-1 and TRBJ2-7, with a weak D call TRBD2 (5 bases). This CDR3 contains 13 residues. Trimming cost V 7 bases and J 1 base, with 11 bases left between them. CDR1 and CDR2 from the germline V gene are WNHNN and SYGVQD (reference sequence). CDR3 bases: TGCGCCAGCACCGAGTGCGGGTCCTACGAGCAGTACTTC. As protein: CASTECGSYEQYF.

The chain recombines TRBV18 with TRBJ1-6, with D maybe TRBD1 (5 bases). Trimming shortened V by 1 base and J by 6 bases, and 7 bases separated the two germline ends. The CDR3 consists of 14 residues. CDR1 KGHSH and CDR2 LQKENI come from the germline V gene. The CDR3 loop is CASSPQGFNSPLHF. For the CDR3, the DNA is TGTGCCAGCTCACCACAGGGGTTTAATTCACCCCTCCACTTT. Using reference TRBV18 and TRBJ1-6 for the parts outside the CDR3, the full variable domain is NAGVMQNPRHLVRRRGQEARLRCSPMKGHSHVYWYRQLPEEGLKFMVYLQKENIIDESGMPKERFSAEFPKEGPSILRIQQVVRGDSAAYFCASSPQGFNSPLHFGNGTRLTVT.

In its sample, this clone was seen once. This chain uses TRBV29-1 with TRBJ2-3, with D perhaps matching TRBD2 (5 bases). In germline, CDR1 is SQVTM, CDR2 ANQGSEA. The CDR3 has 12 residues. Trimming pared 4 bases from V and 7 bases from J, leaving 12 bases between. For the CDR3, the DNA is TGCAGCGTTGGTAGTTCGGGGAATACGCAGTATTTT. Translating it yields CSVGSSGNTQYF.